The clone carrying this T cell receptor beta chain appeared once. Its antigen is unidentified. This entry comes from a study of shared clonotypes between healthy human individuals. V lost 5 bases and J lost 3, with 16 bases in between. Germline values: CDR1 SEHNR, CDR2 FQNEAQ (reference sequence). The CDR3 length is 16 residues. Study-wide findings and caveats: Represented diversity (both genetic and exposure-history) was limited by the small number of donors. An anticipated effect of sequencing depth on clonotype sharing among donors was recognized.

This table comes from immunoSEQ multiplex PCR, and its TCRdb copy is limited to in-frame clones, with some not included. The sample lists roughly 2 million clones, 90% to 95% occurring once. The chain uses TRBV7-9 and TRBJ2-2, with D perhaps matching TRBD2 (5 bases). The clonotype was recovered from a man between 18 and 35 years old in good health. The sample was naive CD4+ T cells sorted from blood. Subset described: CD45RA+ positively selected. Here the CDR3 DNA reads TGTGCCAGCAGCCCCCGGGGAGCCCGCGACACCGGGGAGCTGTTTTTT. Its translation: CASSPRGARDTGELFF.